This T cell receptor (beta chain) was observed in a study of cytomegalovirus exposure and HLA in healthy donors (dated by TCRdb to the late 2010s). For the wider study: A later analysis indicated that the 120 or so validation repertoires were generated on the platform also employed for the 650 to 850 repertoires of the first cohort. Besides the first cohort of around 700 subjects, a separate validation cohort made up of 120 different subjects was used. The study combined high-throughput TCR immunosequencing, statistical association of individual TCRs with disease status, and machine learning to predict cytomegalovirus infection status. The study aimed to test whether signatures of past pathogen exposure could be identified by cataloging public T cell receptors. What the study reported, not specific to this receptor: The authors suggested that the approach could potentially be generalized to other disease states and immunological phenotypes. Subsequent analysis determined that TCRs grouped into clusters in the first cohort also showed a tendency toward co-occurrence across the 90 to 150 validation repertoires, and approximately 93% of cluster scores exceeded 0. The classifier was reported to diagnose cytomegalovirus status with high specificity and sensitivity in both the original and validation cohorts. The study listed approximately 160 TCR beta chains as associated with cytomegalovirus. Most TCR sequences were seen in very few donors, while some public TCRs were found in many individuals. A few of the identified cytomegalovirus-associated TCR beta chains were confirmed in vitro to be specific for cytomegalovirus antigens. A later analysis had no HLA typing for the validation cohort, so co-occurrence there was scored across all 120 or so repertoires.

V lost 0 bases and J lost 3 bases; the stretch between them is 9 bases long. The CDR3 runs 14 residues from the cysteine to the phenylalanine. Only the CDR3 portion is preserved as DNA: 42 bases, with reading frame beginning at the first base. For CDR1 and CDR2, the germline V gene lists SGHDT and YYEEEE. With respect to this clone: The specificity of this receptor is unknown. It has no much larger one-base neighbor in the sample; base qualities were not kept.

Separate from the approximately 670-subject first cohort, the validation cohort of 120 subjects was the group to which the donors belonged. Library creation used the immunoSEQ multiplex PCR assay. The study's own analysis went as follows. A statistical classification framework was built for diagnosing cytomegalovirus status from the catalog of TCR beta chain sequences. In its TCRdb copy, this immuneACCESS table keeps in-frame sequences only and misses some clones. Where compared with another copy, unresolved V genes explain less than half of these, and the others have no known cause. V and J calls and clone size are given by that table; D and trimming were obtained from the DNA. The sample yields 90,000 to 110,000 clones; about 88% were counted once. The ten largest clonotypes hold more than 2% of the sample.

The sequenced sample was PBMCs. This clonotype was obtained from a young woman in good health and CMV-seronegative. Recombination connected TRBV5-6 to TRBJ1-2; there is no confident call for the D gene. The base sequence is TGTGCCAGCAGCTTGGCCTTGGGAGACTATGGCTACACCTTC. Its coded protein is CASSLALGDYGYTF.